A single T cell receptor beta chain is shown here with its context. There is no known antigen for this receptor. At one boundary the junction diverges from the germline segment, which might be a read error. The CDR3 holds 13 amino acids from the cysteine to the phenylalanine. Only CDR3 DNA is held: 39 bases, read in frame from base 1. This entry comes from a study of blood T cells in healthy people across ages (dated by TCRdb to the mid-2010s). Some background on the complete study: In model experiments, template switching captured roughly one uniquely barcoded TCR beta cDNA molecule for every two T cells. The study analyzed two additional independent replicas of 1 million unique cDNA reads from the same blood draw for two donors, one aged 18 to 30 and one aged 80 or older. To avoid experimental bias, donors of different ages were spread randomly across the sequencing lanes. Using deep sequencing normalized with unique cDNA molecular identifiers, the study measured how TCR beta repertoire diversity changes with age. The donors were split into four age groups: young (average roughly 15 years), middle-aged (roughly 39), aged (over 55) and long-lived (approximately 80).

The 35 to 40 donors, aged about 6 to 100 years, were systemically healthy Caucasian individuals from Russia. Each donor gave around 9.8 milliliters of peripheral blood, collected into EDTA-treated Vacutainer tubes. Ficoll-Paque density-gradient centrifugation was used to isolate PBMCs, with at least 7 million per sample. Trizol reagent was used to extract total RNA from the PBMCs, yielding at least 6 micrograms per sample. The percentages of naive CD45RAhigh/CD27high T cells were determined by flow cytometry on a PBMC aliquot from every donor. Library method: 5' RACE. For sequencing, an Illumina HiSeq 2500 was employed. The second PCR ran for roughly 7 to 11 cycles and used a J-beta primer mix along with a sample-barcoded 5' primer. A unique molecular identifier was introduced onto each TCR beta cDNA molecule by a template-switch 5' adaptor carrying 12 random nucleotides. Each sample yielded at least 2.5 million CDR3-containing paired-end reads. All of the RNA was converted into first-strand cDNA using the Mint cDNA synthesis kit, with a TRBC-specific oligonucleotide serving as the primer. Following uracil-DNA glycosylase treatment, a first 18-cycle PCR with universal primers M1SS and BC2_uni_R was performed on all cDNA. The authors' pipeline ran thus. Normalization of each sample was performed by random selection of 1 million high-quality reads, each carrying a distinct molecular identifier. Instead of being binned into consensus sequences, reads with shared molecular identifiers were discarded. CDR3 identification, clonotype clustering and error correction used MiTCR with a Q25 quality threshold and the strictest error-elimination algorithm. Lower-bound total TCR beta diversity was estimated with a nonparametric unseen species model using Euler transformation. Clones were called with MiXCR by TCRdb after fastp trimmed the public reads at Q25, and only in-frame beta chains were retained. Each entry is one CDR3 protein sequence, shown with its most common DNA and genes. For this entry, the V and J calls and clone size follow TCRdb and not the study's own pipeline. Recorded for this sample are around 1,600,000 distinct CDR3 sequences; roughly two fifths of them occurred a single time. Just over 4% of the sample goes to the ten largest clones.

Study-wide findings and limitations: Estimates of total diversity from one million sequenced T cells were regarded as lower bounds and underestimates. Compared with the aged group, the long-lived group had more naive CD4+ T cells, fewer expanded clones and increased TCR diversity, a pattern suggesting age selection. Bulk unsorted PBMC profiling prevented conclusive comparison of naive and antigen-experienced compartments. Because donor CMV infection status was unknown, age-related changes in expanded clonotypes were potentially confounded. The percentage of naive T cells measured by flow cytometry correlated strongly with observed TCR beta diversity. Observed TCR beta diversity per million T cells fell roughly linearly with age, and a significant reduction was already apparent by age around 36.

This clonotype was obtained from a woman aged 18-29 years in good health. The chain employs TRBV12-3 or TRBV12-4 and TRBJ1-1; the D gene is perhaps TRBD1, on 6 matching bases. Sample: blood. The CDR3: CAGSLGTFTEAFF. The nucleotide sequence reads as follows: TGTGCCGGCAGCCTTGGGACATTCACTGAAGCTTTCTTT.